These 23 T cell receptor beta chains came from one sample sequenced in a study of monozygotic twins with cystic fibrosis (dated by TCRdb to the early 2020s). The library was obtained by the immunoSEQ multiplex PCR assay. Not all clones reach the TCRdb copy of this immuneACCESS table, which keeps in-frame sequences only. Checked studies attribute under half of the gap to unresolved V genes and leave the rest unexplained. This sample holds 30,000 to 35,000 clones; around 96% were observed only once. The ten largest account for about 0.17% of the sample. Material for sequencing was blood. These receptors originate from a girl aged 2-10 years with cystic fibrosis.

The rearrangement joins TRBV6-1 to TRBJ1-2, with 12 bases identical to TRBD1. The CDR3 has 17 amino acids. CDR1 and CDR2 from the germline V gene are MNHNS and SASEGT. J was trimmed by 3 bases and V by 1 base; bases with no gene match: 6. The CDR3 region is CASSEEGTGGVDYGYTF. Here the CDR3 DNA reads TGTGCCAGCAGTGAAGAGGGGACAGGGGGCGTAGACTATGGCTACACCTTC.

V usage is TRBV11-3 and J usage is TRBJ2-5; D gene ambiguous. CDR3 length: 13 residues. Germline assignment: CDR1 SGHNT and CDR2 YENEEA. V was shortened by 1 base and J by 4 bases, with 7 bases between the two germline ends. The CDR3, as DNA: TGTGCCAGCAGCTTAGTGGCCGCAGAGACCCAGTACTTC. It encodes CASSLVAAETQYF.

The V and J genes are TRBV6-1 and TRBJ1-6, with D unclear. The CDR3 contains 15 residues. Trimming stripped 0 bases from V and 7 bases from J, with 10 bases between. The germline V gene encodes CDR1 MNHNS and CDR2 SASEGT. The CDR3 region is CASSEAGRQNSPLHF. The CDR3 nucleotides read TGTGCCAGCAGTGAAGCCGGGAGGCAGAATTCACCCCTCCACTTT.

V gene TRBV27 combines with J gene TRBJ2-7; D is perhaps TRBD1 (6 bases). V lost 2 bases and J 0 bases, leaving 8 bases between the germline ends. The CDR3 totals 14 residues. The germline gives CDR1 MNHEY, CDR2 SMNVEV (reference sequence). The DNA for the CDR3 is TGTGCCAGCAGTTTAGCCAGGGGCTCCTACGAGCAGTACTTC. Protein: CASSLARGSYEQYF.

A single count supports this clone. V is TRBV11-1 and J is TRBJ1-2; possible D gene TRBD1, 6 bases. V lost 5 bases to trimming and J lost 6 bases, with 13 bases between them. This CDR3 has 13 residues. Germline V gene lookup returns CDR1 SGHAT and CDR2 FQDESV (reference sequence). CDR3 bases: TGTGCCAGCAGCGAAGGGACACCAGATGGCTACACCTTC. Amino acid sequence: CASSEGTPDGYTF.

The chain is built from TRBV7-3 and TRBJ2-7; TRBD2 agrees at 10 bases. This CDR3 contains 15 residues. Per germline, CDR1 SGHTA and CDR2 FQGTGA. V was clipped by 6 bases and J by 3 bases; unmatched bases: 8. The CDR3, as DNA: TGTGCCAGCAGTCTGCTAGCGGGAGCGGACTACGAGCAGTACTTC. It encodes CASSLLAGADYEQYF.

The rearrangement uses TRBV5-4 and TRBJ2-1, with a weak D call TRBD2 (5 bases). The CDR3 length is 14 residues. The V gene lost 3 bases and the J gene lost 8 bases, with 15 bases spanning the gap. CDR1 is SGHNT, CDR2 YYREEE, per germline (reference sequence). The CDR3 DNA sequence: TGTGCCAGCAGCTCCACGGGGATGTGGGATGAGCAGTTCTTC. As protein: CASSSTGMWDEQFF.

The chain is built from TRBV5-6 and TRBJ1-2; D ambiguous. CDR3 size: 14 residues. Per the germline V gene, CDR1 is SGHDT and CDR2 is YYEEEE. V dropped 3 bases and J dropped 0 bases, with 9 bases sitting between them. For the CDR3, the DNA is TGTGCCAGCAGCTCCGGCTCCCCTAACTATGGCTACACCTTC. Translated: CASSSGSPNYGYTF.

This chain joins TRBV29-1 and TRBJ1-6; 8 nucleotides match TRBD1. CDR3 length: 14 amino acids. The V gene end was trimmed by 7 bases and the J gene end by 7 bases; junction bases not matched to a gene: 9. Per germline, CDR1 SQVTM and CDR2 ANQGSEA. The CDR3 loop reads CSARGTGANSPLHF. Written as DNA, the CDR3 is TGCAGCGCAAGGGGGACAGGCGCAAATTCACCCCTCCACTTT.

V and J are TRBV28 and TRBJ2-2, with a weak D call TRBD1 (5 bases). The CDR3 has 14 residues. Germline assignment: CDR1 MDHEN and CDR2 SYDVKM. V gave up 7 bases and J gave up 4 bases, with 13 bases separating them. CDR3 residues: CASKWGRGTGELFF. The CDR3 coding sequence is TGTGCCAGCAAATGGGGTAGGGGCACCGGGGAGCTGTTTTTT.

This clone was observed once. V gene TRBV19 combines with J gene TRBJ1-2; 7 bases are a match to TRBD1. The CDR3 loop spans 15 amino acids. V lost 2 bases and J lost 4; bases outside the gene matches: 7. Germline assignment: CDR1 LNHDA and CDR2 SQIVND (reference sequence). The CDR3 DNA reads as TGTGCCAGTAGTATACAGTCGGGACAGTTCTATGGCTACACCTTC. Translated, it gives CASSIQSGQFYGYTF.

This chain connects TRBV10-3 to TRBJ2-7; 10 bases are shared with TRBD2. Germline assignment: CDR1 ENHRY and CDR2 SYGVKD. V shed 4 bases, J shed 3 bases, and the junction held 12 bases outside the gene matches. The CDR3 loop spans 17 amino acids. Written as DNA, the CDR3 is TGTGCCATCAGTGTTTCTAGCGGGAGTAATTCTCTCTACGAGCAGTACTTC. This gives the protein CAISVSSGSNSLYEQYF.

The rearrangement links TRBV28 to TRBJ2-7; the match to TRBD1 covers 7 bases. Losses at the gene ends were 4 bases for V and 2 bases for J; bases not matched to a gene: 2. CDR1 and CDR2 from the germline V gene are MDHEN and SYDVKM. The CDR3 consists of 13 residues. The chain's CDR3 is CASSSGQTYEQYF. The CDR3 DNA is TGTGCCAGCAGTTCGGGACAGACCTACGAGCAGTACTTC.

This chain links TRBV5-1 with TRBJ1-1, with 7 bases that match TRBD1. The CDR3 spans 16 residues. The ends lost 2 bases at V and 7 bases at J; junction bases unmatched: 14. CDR1 is SGHRS and CDR2 is YFSETQ in the germline V gene. The DNA for the CDR3 is TGCGCCAGCAGCTTTGGGTTCCTACAGGGGCGGGTTGAAGCTTTCTTT. This codes for CASSFGFLQGRVEAFF.

The rearrangement joins TRBV7-8 to TRBJ2-1; 8 bases map to TRBD2. V dropped 3 bases and J dropped 2; count of bases not matched to a gene: 6. This CDR3 is 16 amino acids long. CDR1 is SGHVS and CDR2 is FQNEAQ in the germline V gene. This CDR3 reads CASSFSAGVAYNEQFF. The CDR3 DNA reads TGTGCCAGCAGCTTTTCAGCGGGAGTAGCCTACAATGAGCAGTTCTTC.

V usage is TRBV6-1 and J usage is TRBJ1-1, with D hard to call. CDR1 is MNHNS, CDR2 SASEGT, per germline. The V end lost 6 bases, the J end lost 6 bases, and 17 bases lay between the germline ends. The CDR3 totals 14 residues. The CDR3 coding sequence is TGTGCCAGCAGATTTGCGCTTTTTAAGTCTGAAGCTTTCTTT. Translating it yields CASRFALFKSEAFF.

The chain joins TRBV15 to TRBJ2-2; no reliable D call. Trimming left V 0 bases short and J 1 base short, with 6 bases between. From germline, CDR1 is LNHNV and CDR2 YYDKDF (reference sequence). The CDR3 covers 15 residues. The CDR3 DNA follows: TGTGCCACCAGCAGAGATAACAGGAACACCGGGGAGCTGTTTTTT. This sequence encodes CATSRDNRNTGELFF.

This clone was observed a few times. The chain carries TRBV5-1 and TRBJ2-1, with a tentative D call TRBD1 (6 bases). With 0 bases removed from V and 0 bases from J, the gap between germline ends came to 10 bases. Germline-derived CDR1 and CDR2 are SGHRS and YFSETQ. The CDR3 has 16 residues. The chain's CDR3 is CASSLDRATSYNEQFF. DNA for the CDR3: TGCGCCAGCAGCTTGGACAGGGCCACCTCCTACAATGAGCAGTTCTTC.

The chain recombines TRBV7-3 with TRBJ1-6; unclear D gene. Germline V lookup: CDR1 SGHTA, CDR2 FQGTGA. Trimming removed 2 bases from V and 7 bases from J, with 6 bases in between. This CDR3 contains 13 residues. CDR3 in DNA: TGTGCCAGCAGCTTATCCATAAATTCACCCCTCCACTTT. This codes for CASSLSINSPLHF.

The chain carries TRBV7-8 and TRBJ2-3; TRBD2 is a possible D gene (5 bases). This CDR3 region has 13 residues. CDR1 is SGHVS, CDR2 FQNEAQ, per germline. V lost 0 bases and J lost 11, with 12 bases in between. The CDR3 nucleotides are TGTGCCAGCAGCTTAGCGGGTCTAGCTTGGCAGTATTTT. Residues: CASSLAGLAWQYF.

The genes are TRBV6-5 and TRBJ2-1; 7 bases align to TRBD2. Germline values: CDR1 MNHEY, CDR2 SVGAGI. This CDR3 spans 13 amino acids. Trimming removed 7 bases from V and 8 bases from J; junction bases left unmatched: 8. This CDR3 is CASTTGGSYEQFF. The CDR3 nucleotides read TGTGCCAGCACCACGGGGGGTTCATATGAGCAGTTCTTC.

V is TRBV30 and J is TRBJ1-6; 8 positions agree with TRBD1. The CDR3 consists of 14 residues. The ends lost 4 bases at V and 8 bases at J; junction bases unmatched: 7. In germline, CDR1 is GTSNPN, CDR2 SVGIG (reference sequence). CDR3 sequence: CAWNKGQVDSPLHF. CDR3 DNA sequence: TGTGCCTGGAACAAGGGACAGGTAGATTCACCCCTCCACTTT.

V is TRBV27 and J is TRBJ2-2; possibly TRBD2 for D (6 bases). Trimming shortened V by 3 bases and J by 4 bases, and 15 bases separated the two germline ends. CDR1 is MNHEY and CDR2 is SMNVEV in the germline V gene (reference sequence). The CDR3 has 16 amino acids. The chain's CDR3 is CASSFLGGTSTGELFF. In nucleotides, the CDR3 is TGTGCCAGCAGTTTTTTGGGCGGGACTTCCACCGGGGAGCTGTTTTTT.